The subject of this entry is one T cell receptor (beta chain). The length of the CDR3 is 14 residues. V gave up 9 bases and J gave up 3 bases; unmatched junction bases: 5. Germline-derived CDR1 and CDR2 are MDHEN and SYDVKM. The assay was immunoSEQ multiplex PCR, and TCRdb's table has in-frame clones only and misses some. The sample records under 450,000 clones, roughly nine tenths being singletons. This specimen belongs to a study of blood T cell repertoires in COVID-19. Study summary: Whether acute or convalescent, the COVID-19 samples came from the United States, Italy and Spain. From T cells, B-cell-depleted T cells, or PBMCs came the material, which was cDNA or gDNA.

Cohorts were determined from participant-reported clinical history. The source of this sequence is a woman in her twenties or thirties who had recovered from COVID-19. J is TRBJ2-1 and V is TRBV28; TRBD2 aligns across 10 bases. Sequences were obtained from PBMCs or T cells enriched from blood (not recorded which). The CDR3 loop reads CASNLAGGYNEQFF. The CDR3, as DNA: TGTGCCAGTAACTTAGCGGGAGGCTACAATGAGCAGTTCTTC. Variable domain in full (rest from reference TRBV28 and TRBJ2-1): DVKVTQSSRYLVKRTGEKVFLECVQDMDHENMFWYRQDPGLGLRLIYFSYDVKMKEKGDIPEGYSVSREKKERFSLILESASTNQTSMYLCASNLAGGYNEQFFGPGTRLTVL.